This paragraph covers one T cell receptor beta chain sequence. Its antigen remains undetermined. There are no base qualities to consult, and no much larger clone falls within one base. The data are from a study of blood T cell repertoires in COVID-19 (dated by TCRdb to 2018 to 2021). For the study in its entirety: Samples from collaborators originated in the United States, Italy and Spain and spanned both the acute and convalescent phases of COVID-19. HLA class I and class II types, where available, came from metadata supplied by the sample provider rather than from assay-based typing. The prospective study material was composed of cDNA or gDNA derived from T cells, B-cell-depleted T cells, or PBMCs. Subjects who had been exposed to COVID-19, were actively infected with it, or had recovered from it provided the deeply sampled blood TCRbeta repertoires that made up the dataset. The repertoires were made available in a free public database intended to serve as a resource for research on the immune response to SARS-CoV-2. Samples came from the ongoing ImmuneRACE study (first 160 participants) plus 1,254 subjects from 6 global collaborators. Sample metadata almost always included a de-identified subject ID, COVID-19 status, age in years and sex.

Participants in the prospective study were aged about 18 to 95 years, lived in about two dozen United States geographic areas, and enrolled through a virtual design. In the prospective study, participants were assigned to cohorts based on the clinical history participants reported in a screening survey and a study questionnaire. Recovered participants in ImmuneRACE Cohort 3 were defined by two consecutive negative NP/OP PCR tests, clearance by a healthcare professional, or resolution of symptoms. Each participant in the prospective study had whole blood, serum and a nasopharyngeal or oropharyngeal swab collected by mobile phlebotomists. Prospective study participants could optionally give additional blood draws and questionnaires over a roughly two-month period. Before DNA extraction, blood samples from the prospective study were shipped at room temperature or frozen. TCRbeta CDR3 regions were amplified from genomic DNA by means of the immunoSEQ Assay, a bias-controlled multiplex PCR. In the original analysis: The number of nucleated cells in each sample was estimated from the amplification of reference gene primers within the assay. To quantify the absolute abundance of each unique TCRbeta CDR3 rearrangement, sequence reads were collapsed and filtered. Productive Simpson clonality was computed per sample as the square root of Simpson's diversity index over productive rearrangements. TCRdb retrieved this table from immuneACCESS and kept in-frame rearrangements only. Not all clones are present; in checked studies, unresolved V genes account for under half, and no reason is known for the remainder. V and J calls and clone size are given by that table; D and trimming were obtained from the DNA. Across this sample there are about 480,000 clones, with about nine tenths seen only once. In total, the top ten clones hold 8% to 9.5% of the sample.

According to the germline V gene, CDR1 reads SNHLY and CDR2 reads FYNNEI. V lost 5 bases and J lost 3 bases, and the count of bases not matched to a germline gene is 3. Taken from cysteine to phenylalanine, the CDR3 has 14 residues. Of the read, only the CDR3 DNA is kept; its 42 bases are in frame from base 1. The paper as a whole reports these results and caveats: The amount of clinical and demographic metadata varied by source and participant and was provided uncurated.

The origin of this receptor is a woman between 55 and 75 years old who had recovered from COVID-19. The rearranged segments are TRBV2 and TRBJ2-3, and 9 junction bases match TRBD1. The sample consisted of PBMCs or T cells enriched from blood (not recorded which). The CDR3 reads as follows: CASSRDRVTDTQYF. The nucleotide sequence reads as follows: TGTGCCAGCAGTCGGGACAGGGTGACAGATACGCAGTATTTT.